This is a list of T cell receptor beta chains from one sample in a study of blood T cell repertoires in COVID-19. Sequencing used immunoSEQ multiplex PCR; TCRdb keeps in-frame clones, though not all of them. The sample shows over 50,000 clones, approximately 84% of them seen only once. Sequenced: peripheral blood. Receptors were obtained from a human donor in a cohort sampled during active COVID-19. The CDR3 runs from the conserved cysteine through the conserved F or W.

J gene: TRBJ2-1; CDR3 length: 13; V gene: TRBV4-2; CDR3 protein: CASSHPGNNEQFF
J gene: TRBJ2-5; CDR3 length: 19; V gene: TRBV4-1; CDR3 protein: CASSQENFRPQGPQETQYF
J gene: TRBJ2-3; CDR3 length: 14; V gene: TRBV5-1; CDR3 protein: CASSEQKVTDTQYF
J gene: TRBJ2-5; CDR3 length: 15; V gene: TRBV18; CDR3 protein: CASSPGSGREETQYF
J gene: TRBJ2-5; CDR3 length: 13; V gene: TRBV7-9; CDR3 protein: CASSFASQETQYF
J gene: TRBJ1-2; CDR3 length: 15; V gene: TRBV19; CDR3 protein: CASSIAARGTHGYTF
J gene: TRBJ2-7; CDR3 length: 15; V gene: TRBV7-8; CDR3 protein: CASSPGGTGVYEQYF
J gene: TRBJ2-5; CDR3 length: 15; V gene: TRBV5-1; CDR3 protein: CASSARQGAWETQYF
J gene: TRBJ2-1; CDR3 length: 15; V gene: TRBV28; CDR3 protein: CASRPVGGPSNEQFF
J gene: TRBJ2-7; CDR3 length: 15; V gene: TRBV6-5; CDR3 protein: CASSYLGTGLREQYF
J gene: TRBJ2-2; CDR3 length: 15; V gene: TRBV10-2; CDR3 protein: CASRNPGPNTGELFF
J gene: TRBJ1-2; CDR3 length: 15; V gene: TRBV19; CDR3 protein: CASSNGADRGNGYTF
J gene: TRBJ2-2; CDR3 length: 14; V gene: TRBV27; CDR3 protein: CASSLNSRTGELFF
J gene: TRBJ2-7; CDR3 length: 11; V gene: TRBV3-1/TRBV3-2; CDR3 protein: CASSRGRDQYF
J gene: TRBJ1-4; CDR3 length: 14; V gene: TRBV5-1; CDR3 protein: CASSQGRSFEKLFF
J gene: TRBJ1-1; CDR3 length: 11; V gene: TRBV28; CDR3 protein: CASSLVGEAFF
J gene: TRBJ1-1; CDR3 length: 13; V gene: TRBV30; CDR3 protein: CAWSAGHDLEAFF
J gene: TRBJ2-7; CDR3 length: 15; V gene: TRBV5-1; CDR3 protein: CASSLQSGSWDEQYF
J gene: TRBJ1-6; CDR3 length: 13; V gene: TRBV12-5; CDR3 protein: CASGLREGSPLHF
J gene: TRBJ2-7; CDR3 length: 14; V gene: TRBV5-1; CDR3 protein: CASSLATGTYEQYF
J gene: TRBJ2-1; CDR3 length: 15; V gene: TRBV5-1; CDR3 protein: CASSSILAGGAEQFF
J gene: TRBJ1-1; CDR3 length: 13; V gene: TRBV18; CDR3 protein: CASSNLGGTEAFF
J gene: TRBJ1-5; CDR3 length: 16; V gene: TRBV28; CDR3 protein: CASRPWTGGYNQPQHF
J gene: TRBJ2-4; CDR3 length: 18; V gene: TRBV4-2; CDR3 protein: CASSPGTSGPVAKNIQYF
J gene: TRBJ2-7; CDR3 length: 17; V gene: TRBV2; CDR3 protein: CASREGLAGASSYEQYF
J gene: TRBJ2-7; CDR3 length: 17; V gene: TRBV18; CDR3 protein: CASSPPSSGGGPGEQYF
J gene: TRBJ2-2; CDR3 length: 20; V gene: TRBV10-1; CDR3 protein: CASSEYSRGQPSRDTGELFF
J gene: TRBJ2-5; CDR3 length: 14; V gene: TRBV7-9; CDR3 protein: CASSFASGKETQYF
J gene: TRBJ2-1; CDR3 length: 16; V gene: TRBV12-5; CDR3 protein: CASGTRLAGVSNEQFF
J gene: TRBJ2-6; CDR3 length: 16; V gene: TRBV10-3; CDR3 protein: CAIKTGQGAGANVLTF
J gene: TRBJ2-1; CDR3 length: 16; V gene: TRBV5-1; CDR3 protein: CASSSAVLSSYNEQFF
J gene: TRBJ1-1; CDR3 length: 16; V gene: TRBV5-5; CDR3 protein: CASSFSPTGGITEAFF
J gene: TRBJ1-6; CDR3 length: 13; V gene: TRBV18; CDR3 protein: CASSPSGEPPLHF
J gene: TRBJ2-7; CDR3 length: 15; V gene: TRBV5-1; CDR3 protein: CASSFWPGVTYEQYF
J gene: TRBJ2-7; CDR3 length: 12; V gene: TRBV6-4; CDR3 protein: CASMEGQGGEYF
J gene: TRBJ2-2; CDR3 length: 16; V gene: TRBV5-4; CDR3 protein: CASSFPGQGATGELFF
J gene: TRBJ2-1; CDR3 length: 14; V gene: TRBV11-3; CDR3 protein: CASSTTSGGAEQFF
J gene: TRBJ1-4; CDR3 length: 14; V gene: TRBV5-6; CDR3 protein: CASSFWQGNEKLFF
J gene: TRBJ2-7; CDR3 length: 18; V gene: TRBV6-6; CDR3 protein: CASRRYWTSGSLSYEQYF
J gene: TRBJ2-3; CDR3 length: 11; V gene: TRBV10-3; CDR3 protein: CAISATDTQYF
J gene: TRBJ1-5; CDR3 length: 15; V gene: TRBV2; CDR3 protein: CASSYRVSSNQPQHF
J gene: TRBJ2-5; CDR3 length: 13; V gene: TRBV5-6; CDR3 protein: CASSLLGEETQYF
J gene: TRBJ2-5; CDR3 length: 19; V gene: TRBV21-1; CDR3 protein: CASSKGQGGLAGVSETQYF
J gene: TRBJ1-4; CDR3 length: 14; V gene: TRBV20-1; CDR3 protein: CSASPRQMGEKLFF
J gene: TRBJ2-7; CDR3 length: 17; V gene: TRBV9; CDR3 protein: CASSAFQGGSFPYEQYF
J gene: TRBJ2-3; CDR3 length: 14; V gene: TRBV5-1; CDR3 protein: CATSSGRDTDTQYF
J gene: TRBJ2-3; CDR3 length: 15; V gene: TRBV5-1; CDR3 protein: CASSLRDRRTDTQYF
J gene: TRBJ1-2; CDR3 length: 14; V gene: TRBV5-4; CDR3 protein: CASSPELAGDGYTF
J gene: TRBJ2-3; CDR3 length: 16; V gene: TRBV19; CDR3 protein: CASSMRTSGRQGTQYF
J gene: TRBJ1-6; CDR3 length: 15; V gene: TRBV5-1; CDR3 protein: CASSLEDRGRSPLHF
J gene: TRBJ2-2; CDR3 length: 15; V gene: TRBV18; CDR3 protein: CASSPRQGDPGELFF
J gene: TRBJ1-1; CDR3 length: 15; V gene: TRBV3-1/TRBV3-2; CDR3 protein: CASSHSGSLGTEAFF
J gene: TRBJ2-2; CDR3 length: 15; V gene: TRBV5-6; CDR3 protein: CASSSGTGTTGELFF
J gene: TRBJ2-3; CDR3 length: 16; V gene: TRBV28; CDR3 protein: CASSLLQARGADTQYF
J gene: TRBJ1-1; CDR3 length: 16; V gene: TRBV28; CDR3 protein: CASSPPYPGINTEAFF